Following are 11 T cell receptor beta chains from one sample sequenced in a study of cytomegalovirus exposure and HLA in healthy donors. The PCR made use of 60 Vbeta and 13 Jbeta primers. Using immunoSEQ multiplex PCR, the repertoire was profiled, and TCRdb retains in-frame clones only, with some absent. Its clone listing holds about 88,000 clones. Input material: PBMCs. The receptors were gathered from a girl aged 5 to 17 in good health and CMV-seropositive.

The V gene is TRBV4-3, the J gene TRBJ1-1; 8 nucleotides line up with TRBD1. Unmatched junction bases numbered 9, after V lost 2 bases and J lost 4 bases. The CDR3 loop spans 16 amino acids. Germline lookup yields CDR1 LGHNA and CDR2 YSLEER. CDR3 sequence (DNA): TGCGCCAGCAGCCAAACCATCAGGGGGCCTGGCACTGAAGCTTTCTTT. Its translation is CASSQTIRGPGTEAFF.

The J gene is TRBJ1-1, the V gene TRBV4-3, with D unresolved. Germline CDR1 reads LGHNA; CDR2 reads YSLEER. V dropped 0 bases and J dropped 1 base, with 12 bases sitting between them. The CDR3 runs 16 residues. The CDR3 here is CASSQDWGRGNTEAFF. The CDR3, as DNA: TGCGCCAGCAGCCAAGATTGGGGTCGGGGGAACACTGAAGCTTTCTTT.

The chain employs TRBV7-3 and TRBJ2-2; 8 bases agree with TRBD1. The trim removed 5 bases at V and 0 bases at J, leaving 20 bases unmatched. Germline assignment: CDR1 SGHTA and CDR2 FQGTGA. The CDR3 is made up of 21 amino acids. Here the CDR3 DNA reads TGTGCCAGCAGCCCCCGCTCCCGGGACAGGCCATCGATTGCGAACACCGGGGAGCTGTTTTTT. This sequence encodes CASSPRSRDRPSIANTGELFF.

The chain recombines TRBV10-3 with TRBJ1-4; 10 bases fit TRBD1. The CDR3 has 12 amino acids. V was pared by 10 bases and J by 6 bases, with 2 bases of the junction left unmatched. Germline loops: CDR1 ENHRY, CDR2 SYGVKD. CDR3 sequence reads: CATGTGDEKLFF. DNA for the CDR3: TGTGCCACTGGGACAGGGGATGAAAAACTGTTTTTT.

This chain uses TRBV2 with TRBJ1-5; D may be TRBD1 (5 bases). This CDR3 contains 13 residues. Germline V gene sequence: CDR1 SNHLY, CDR2 FYNNEI. The V gene lost 6 bases and the J gene lost 4 bases, with 10 bases spanning the gap. The CDR3, as DNA: TGTGCCAGCAGATCGGGGGAGAATCAGCCCCAGCATTTT. Amino acids: CASRSGENQPQHF.

V usage is TRBV6-1 and J usage is TRBJ2-7; 7 positions match TRBD1. The CDR3 is 12 amino acids. The J segment lost 2 bases and the V segment lost 8 bases, leaving 3 bases of the junction unmatched. The germline V gene encodes CDR1 MNHNS and CDR2 SASEGT. The CDR3 is CASDRATYEQYF. The CDR3 DNA is TGTGCCAGCGACAGGGCTACCTACGAGCAGTACTTC.

This chain links TRBV30 with TRBJ1-2; TRBD1 is a possible D gene (5 bases). Looked up from germline, CDR1 is GTSNPN and CDR2 is SVGIG (reference sequence). The CDR3 totals 12 residues. V was shortened by 4 bases and J by 8 bases, with 14 bases between the two germline ends. DNA of the CDR3: TGTGCCTGGACGGATTTTGGGGCGGGCTACACCTTC. Translated, it gives CAWTDFGAGYTF. Full variable domain (missing parts from reference TRBV30 and TRBJ1-2): SQTIHQWPATLVQPVGSPLSLECTVEGTSNPNLYWYRQAAGRGLQLLFYSVGIGQISSEVPQNLSASRPQDRQFILSSKKLLLSDSGFYLCAWTDFGAGYTFGSGTRLTVV.

The chain recombines TRBV9 with TRBJ2-2, with D possibly TRBD2 on 6 matching bases. V lost 3 bases and J lost 6, with 15 bases in between. Germline values: CDR1 SGDLS, CDR2 YYNGEE. The CDR3 totals 15 residues. The CDR3 nucleotides are TGTGCCAGCAGCGAGGCGGGGTTACCCTCCGGGGAGCTGTTTTTT. This sequence encodes CASSEAGLPSGELFF.

The chain couples TRBV29-1 to TRBJ1-1, with 7 nucleotides matching TRBD1. The junction had 4 bases not matched to a gene; V was cut back by 3 bases and J by 9 bases. Germline V gene data show CDR1 as SQVTM and CDR2 as ANQGSEA. This CDR3 is 11 amino acids long. The CDR3 DNA is TGCAGCGTTGATGACAGGGCGCAAGCTTTCTTT. Its protein is CSVDDRAQAFF.

The CDR3 DNA follows: TGTGCCAGCAGCTTTGGGGAGCAGGGGGATCAGCCCCAGCATTTT. It translates to CASSFGEQGDQPQHF. The rearrangement uses TRBV5-6 and TRBJ1-5, with 7 nucleotides matching TRBD1. V lost 2 bases, J lost 5 bases, and 7 bases stayed unmatched. Germline loops: CDR1 SGHDT, CDR2 YYEEEE. The CDR3 is made up of 15 amino acids.

The J gene is TRBJ2-3, the V gene TRBV4-3; 10 bases fit TRBD2. The germline CDR1 and CDR2 sequences are LGHNA and YSLEER. With V trimmed by 0 bases and J by 0 bases, 3 bases remained unmatched. The CDR3 has 17 residues. The CDR3 nucleotides read TGCGCCAGCAGCCAAGATTGGACTAGCGGTAGCACAGATACGCAGTATTTT. Its protein is CASSQDWTSGSTDTQYF.